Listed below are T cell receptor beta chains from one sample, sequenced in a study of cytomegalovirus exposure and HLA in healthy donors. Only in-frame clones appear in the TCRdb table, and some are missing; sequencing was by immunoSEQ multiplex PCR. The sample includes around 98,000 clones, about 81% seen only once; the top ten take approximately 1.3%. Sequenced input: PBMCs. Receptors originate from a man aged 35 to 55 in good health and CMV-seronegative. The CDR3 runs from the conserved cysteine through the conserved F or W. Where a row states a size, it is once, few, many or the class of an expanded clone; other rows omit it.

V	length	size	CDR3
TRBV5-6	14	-	CASSRRDRNTEAFF
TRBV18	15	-	CASSQGEQGLAPLHF
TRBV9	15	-	CASSVAGGRYNEQFF
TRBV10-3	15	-	CAIKEQGSGANVLTF
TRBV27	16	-	CASSPYGQGDNSPLHF
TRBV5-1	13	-	CASSLEGGFGYTF
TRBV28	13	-	CASSGKPNTEAFF
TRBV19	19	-	CARLPIRTGGNARNSPLHF
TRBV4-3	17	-	CASSQRSTGTGDREQYF
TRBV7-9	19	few	CASSLSLDRVGEMNTEAFF
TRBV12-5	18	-	CASGPIPFRGGCNQPQHF
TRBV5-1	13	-	CASSSGQLGEQYF
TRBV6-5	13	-	CASSPRGGETQYF